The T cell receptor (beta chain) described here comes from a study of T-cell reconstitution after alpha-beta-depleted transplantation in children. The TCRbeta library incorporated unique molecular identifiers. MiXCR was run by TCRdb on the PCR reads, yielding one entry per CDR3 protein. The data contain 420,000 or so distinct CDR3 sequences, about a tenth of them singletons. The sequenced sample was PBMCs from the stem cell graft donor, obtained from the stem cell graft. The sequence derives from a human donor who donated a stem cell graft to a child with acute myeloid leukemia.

Written as DNA, the CDR3 is TGTGCCAGCAGCTTGGGGAGCCGGCTAGCGGGTTCCGGAGGTACGCAGTATTTT. This gives the protein CASSLGSRLAGSGGTQYF. The chain employs TRBV13 and TRBJ2-3; 8 bases align to TRBD2. This CDR3 comprises 18 residues. Trimming cost V 3 bases and J 8 bases; bases outside gene matches: 19. CDR1 and CDR2 (germline): PRHDT, FYEKMQ (reference sequence).